Listed below are T cell receptor beta chains from one sample, sequenced in a study of blood T cells in healthy people across ages. TCRdb re-derived calls from the 5' RACE reads in MiXCR, one entry per CDR3 protein. The sample includes 650,000 or so distinct CDR3 sequences, 45% to 60% of them seen just once. The sample was blood. These receptors came from an elderly woman in good health. The CDR3 runs from the conserved cysteine through the conserved F or W. D genes are given only for firm matches. Expanded clones get a size class; other rows say once, few or many, or leave the size out.

cdr3_length clone_size d_call j_call v_call cdr3_aa cdr3_nt
16 - - TRBJ2-3 TRBV19 CASSTTTRQNTDTQYF TGTGCCAGTAGTACAACGACTAGACAAAACACAGATACGCAGTATTTT
12 - - TRBJ2-3 TRBV2 CASNLQGLSQYF TGTGCCAGCAATCTACAGGGCCTTTCTCAGTATTTT
13 - - TRBJ1-1 TRBV6-6 CASSYAGTTEAFF TGTGCCAGCAGTTACGCAGGGACGACTGAAGCTTTCTTT
18 many TRBD2 TRBJ2-3 TRBV4-2 CASSQESTSGGRTDTQYF TGTGCCAGCAGCCAAGAAAGTACTAGCGGGGGGCGCACAGATACGCAGTATTTT
14 - - TRBJ2-3 TRBV5-1 CASTSGGQRDTQYF TGCGCCAGCACCTCGGGGGGCCAGCGGGATACGCAGTATTTT
17 few TRBD2 TRBJ2-1 TRBV2 CASSEARGLAGGGEQFF TGTGCCAGCAGTGAAGCGAGGGGACTAGCGGGAGGGGGAGAGCAGTTCTTC
12 - - TRBJ2-5 TRBV5-1 CASSPWGPEQYF TGCGCCAGCAGCCCCTGGGGCCCTGAGCAGTACTTC
15 many TRBD2 TRBJ2-7 TRBV5-1 CASSMYSGPPYEQYF TGCGCCAGCAGCATGTATAGCGGGCCACCCTACGAGCAGTACTTC
11 few - TRBJ1-2 TRBV20-1 CSARTDNGYTF TGCAGTGCTAGGACAGATAATGGCTACACCTTC
13 - - TRBJ2-7 TRBV28 CASTLGLMREQYF TGTGCCAGCACCCTAGGGCTTATGAGGGAGCAGTACTTC
14 few - TRBJ2-2 TRBV20-1 CSARSGSITGELFF TGCAGTGCTAGGTCCGGGAGTATCACCGGGGAGCTGTTTTTT
17 once TRBD2 TRBJ2-7 TRBV20-1 CSATPGPPSGFSYEQYF TGCAGTGCTACCCCCGGCCCTCCTAGCGGGTTCTCCTACGAGCAGTACTTC
16 - - TRBJ2-1 TRBV20-1 CSVGGSGPSSYNEQFF TGCAGTGTCGGGGGCTCTGGACCCAGCTCCTACAATGAGCAGTTCTTC
13 many - TRBJ2-1 TRBV20-1 CSARGPAPNEQFF TGCAGTGCTAGAGGCCCAGCACCCAATGAGCAGTTCTTC
19 few TRBD2 TRBJ2-7 TRBV6-1 CASARGGASGRGSYNEQYF TGTGCCAGCGCTAGGGGCGGAGCTAGCGGGAGAGGGTCCTACAATGAGCAGTACTTC
17 few TRBD2 TRBJ2-3 TRBV9 CASSSPAGGGVTDTQYF TGTGCCAGCAGCTCCCCGGCGGGCGGGGGGGTGACAGATACGCAGTATTTT
10 - - TRBJ1-1 TRBV29-1 CSVVHTEAFF TGCAGCGTAGTGCACACTGAAGCTTTCTTT
12 few - TRBJ2-1 TRBV6-2/TRBV6-3 CASSWALNEQFF TGTGCCAGCAGTTGGGCATTGAATGAGCAGTTCTTC
13 - - TRBJ1-2 TRBV6-5 CASSYGVAYGYTF TGTGCCAGCAGTTACGGGGTCGCCTATGGCTACACCTTC
15 once TRBD1 TRBJ2-5 TRBV7-7 CASSLGGQRQETQYF TGTGCCAGCAGCTTAGGGGGACAGAGACAAGAGACCCAGTACTTC
15 - TRBD1 TRBJ2-7 TRBV20-1 CSARDQGATYYEQYF TGCAGTGCTAGAGATCAGGGGGCCACCTACTACGAGCAGTACTTC
14 - TRBD1 TRBJ1-1 TRBV7-2 CAISSRTGSTEAFF TGTGCCATCAGCTCAAGGACAGGGAGTACTGAAGCTTTCTTT